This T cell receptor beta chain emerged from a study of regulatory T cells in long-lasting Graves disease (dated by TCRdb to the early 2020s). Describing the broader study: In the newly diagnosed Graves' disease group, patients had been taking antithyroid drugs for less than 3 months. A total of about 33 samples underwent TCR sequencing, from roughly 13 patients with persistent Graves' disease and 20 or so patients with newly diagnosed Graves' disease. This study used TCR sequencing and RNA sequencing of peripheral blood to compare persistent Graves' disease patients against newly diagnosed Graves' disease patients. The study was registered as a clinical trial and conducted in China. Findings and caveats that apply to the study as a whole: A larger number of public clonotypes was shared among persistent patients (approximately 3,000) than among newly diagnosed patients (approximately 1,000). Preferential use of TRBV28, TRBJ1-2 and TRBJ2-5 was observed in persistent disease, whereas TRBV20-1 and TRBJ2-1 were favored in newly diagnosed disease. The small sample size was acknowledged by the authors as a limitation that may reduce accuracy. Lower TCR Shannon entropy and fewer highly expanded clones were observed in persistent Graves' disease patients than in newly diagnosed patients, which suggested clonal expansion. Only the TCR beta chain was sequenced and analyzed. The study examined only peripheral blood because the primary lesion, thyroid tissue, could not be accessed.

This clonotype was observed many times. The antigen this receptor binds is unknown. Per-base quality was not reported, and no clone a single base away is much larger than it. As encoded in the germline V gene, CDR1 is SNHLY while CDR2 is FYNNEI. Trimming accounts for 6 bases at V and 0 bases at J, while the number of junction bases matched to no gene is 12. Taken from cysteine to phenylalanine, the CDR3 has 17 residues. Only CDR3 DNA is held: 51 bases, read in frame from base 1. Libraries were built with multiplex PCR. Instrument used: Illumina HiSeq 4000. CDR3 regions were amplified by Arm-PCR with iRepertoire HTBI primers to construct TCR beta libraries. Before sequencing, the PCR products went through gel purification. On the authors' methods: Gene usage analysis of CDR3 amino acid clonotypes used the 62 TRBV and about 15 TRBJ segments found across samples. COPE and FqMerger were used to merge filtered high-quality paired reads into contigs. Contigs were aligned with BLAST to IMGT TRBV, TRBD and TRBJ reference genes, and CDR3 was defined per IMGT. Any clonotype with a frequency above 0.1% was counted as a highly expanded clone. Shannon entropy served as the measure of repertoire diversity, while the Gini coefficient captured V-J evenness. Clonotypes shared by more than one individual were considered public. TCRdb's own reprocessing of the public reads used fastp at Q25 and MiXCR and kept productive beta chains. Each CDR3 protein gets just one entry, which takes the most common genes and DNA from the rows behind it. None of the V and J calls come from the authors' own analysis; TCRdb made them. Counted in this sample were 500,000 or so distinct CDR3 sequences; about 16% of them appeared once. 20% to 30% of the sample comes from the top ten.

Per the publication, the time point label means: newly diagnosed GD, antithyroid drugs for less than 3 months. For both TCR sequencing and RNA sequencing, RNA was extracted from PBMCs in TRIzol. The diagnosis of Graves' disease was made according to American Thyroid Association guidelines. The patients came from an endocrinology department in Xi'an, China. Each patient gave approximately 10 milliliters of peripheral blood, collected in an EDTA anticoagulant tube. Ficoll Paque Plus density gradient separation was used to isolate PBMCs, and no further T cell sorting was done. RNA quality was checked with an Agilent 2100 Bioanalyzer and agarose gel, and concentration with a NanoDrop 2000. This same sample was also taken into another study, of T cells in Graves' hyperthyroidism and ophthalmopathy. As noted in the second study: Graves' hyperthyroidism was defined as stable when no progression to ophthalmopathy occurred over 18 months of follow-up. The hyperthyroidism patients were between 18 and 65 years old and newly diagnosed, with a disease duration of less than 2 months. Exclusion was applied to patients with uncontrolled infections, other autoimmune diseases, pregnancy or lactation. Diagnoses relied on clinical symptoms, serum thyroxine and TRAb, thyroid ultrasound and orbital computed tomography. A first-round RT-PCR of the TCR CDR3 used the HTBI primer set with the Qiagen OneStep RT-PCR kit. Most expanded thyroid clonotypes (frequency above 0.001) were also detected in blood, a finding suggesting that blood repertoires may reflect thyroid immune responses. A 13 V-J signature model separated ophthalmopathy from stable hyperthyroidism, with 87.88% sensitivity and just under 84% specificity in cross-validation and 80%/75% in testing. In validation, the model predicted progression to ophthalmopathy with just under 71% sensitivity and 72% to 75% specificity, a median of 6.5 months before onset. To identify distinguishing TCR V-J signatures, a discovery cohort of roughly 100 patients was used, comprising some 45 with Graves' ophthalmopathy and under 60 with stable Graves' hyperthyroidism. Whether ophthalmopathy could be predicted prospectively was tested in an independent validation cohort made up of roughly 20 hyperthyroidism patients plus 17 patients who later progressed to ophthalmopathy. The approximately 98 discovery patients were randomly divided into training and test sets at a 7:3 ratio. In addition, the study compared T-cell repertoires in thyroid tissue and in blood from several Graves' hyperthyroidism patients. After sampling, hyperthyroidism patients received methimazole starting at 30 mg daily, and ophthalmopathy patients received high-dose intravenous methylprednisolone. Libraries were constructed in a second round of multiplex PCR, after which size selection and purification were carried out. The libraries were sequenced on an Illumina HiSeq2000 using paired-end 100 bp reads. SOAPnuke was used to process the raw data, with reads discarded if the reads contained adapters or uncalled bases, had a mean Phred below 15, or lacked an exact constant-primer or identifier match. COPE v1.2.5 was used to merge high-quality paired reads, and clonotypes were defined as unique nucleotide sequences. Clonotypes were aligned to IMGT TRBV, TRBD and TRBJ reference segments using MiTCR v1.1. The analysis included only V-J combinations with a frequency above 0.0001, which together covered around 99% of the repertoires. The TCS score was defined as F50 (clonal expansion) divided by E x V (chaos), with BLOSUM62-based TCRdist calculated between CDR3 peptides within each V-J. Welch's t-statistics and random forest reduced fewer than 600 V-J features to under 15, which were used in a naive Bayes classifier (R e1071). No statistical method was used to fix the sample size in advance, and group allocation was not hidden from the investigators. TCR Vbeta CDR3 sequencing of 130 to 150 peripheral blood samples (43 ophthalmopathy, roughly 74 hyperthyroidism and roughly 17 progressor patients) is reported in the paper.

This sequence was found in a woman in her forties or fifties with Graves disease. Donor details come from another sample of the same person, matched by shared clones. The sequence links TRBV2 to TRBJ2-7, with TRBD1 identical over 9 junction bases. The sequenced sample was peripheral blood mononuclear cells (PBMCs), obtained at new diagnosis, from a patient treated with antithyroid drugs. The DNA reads TGTGCCAGCAGACCGGACAGGGGCCGTAAAAGCTCCTACGAGCAGTACTTC. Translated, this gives CASRPDRGRKSSYEQYF.